These T cell receptor beta chains were read from a single sample in a study of T cells in tumors after PD-1 blockade. Measured with immunoSEQ multiplex PCR; TCRdb has only the in-frame clones, and not every one. The repertoire consists of roughly 4,500 clones, with 73% occurring once and the leading ten covering 6.5% to 9%. This specimen was tumor tissue, taken before anti-PD-1 treatment. These receptors all come from a human donor with basal cell carcinoma. The CDR3 runs from the conserved cysteine through the conserved F or W. Each record gives: clone size, D gene, J gene, V gene, CDR3 protein, CDR3 DNA. The D gene is left open where the match is weak. Size is stated for part of the rows, as once, few or many counts, or as a class when the clone is expanded.

abundance: large
d_gene: -
j_gene: TRBJ2-1
v_gene: TRBV5-1
CDR3aa: CASSRVGTNEQFF
CDR3nt: TGCGCCAGCAGTAGGGTAGGGACAAATGAGCAGTTCTTC

abundance: once
d_gene: -
j_gene: TRBJ1-2
v_gene: TRBV14
CDR3aa: CASSQDITSGGYTF
CDR3nt: TGTGCCAGCAGCCAAGATATTACCTCCGGCGGCTACACCTTC

abundance: few
d_gene: -
j_gene: TRBJ1-6
v_gene: TRBV19
CDR3aa: CASSIQASSYNSPLHF
CDR3nt: TGTGCCAGTAGTATTCAGGCTAGCTCCTATAATTCACCCCTCCACTTT

abundance: few
d_gene: TRBD1
j_gene: TRBJ2-4
v_gene: TRBV15
CDR3aa: CATSGQGAVLAKNIQYF
CDR3nt: TGTGCCACCAGCGGACAGGGGGCGGTACTAGCCAAAAACATTCAGTACTTC

abundance: -
d_gene: TRBD1
j_gene: TRBJ2-7
v_gene: TRBV5-1
CDR3aa: CASRPPDRGDEQYF
CDR3nt: TGCGCCAGCAGACCCCCGGACAGGGGCGACGAGCAGTACTTC

abundance: -
d_gene: TRBD2
j_gene: TRBJ2-3
v_gene: TRBV2
CDR3aa: CASSQGLSTDTQYF
CDR3nt: TGTGCCAGCAGTCAGGGACTAAGCACAGATACGCAGTATTTT

abundance: -
d_gene: -
j_gene: TRBJ2-5
v_gene: TRBV28
CDR3aa: CASSFKTRGNQETQYF
CDR3nt: TGTGCCAGCAGTTTTAAAACTAGAGGGAACCAAGAGACCCAGTACTTC

abundance: -
d_gene: TRBD2
j_gene: TRBJ2-7
v_gene: TRBV3-1/TRBV3-2
CDR3aa: CASSLSGGSSYEQYF
CDR3nt: TGTGCCAGCAGCCTTAGCGGGGGCAGCTCCTACGAGCAGTACTTC

abundance: -
d_gene: TRBD2
j_gene: TRBJ2-7
v_gene: TRBV7-2
CDR3aa: CASSGGLAGYEQYF
CDR3nt: TGTGCCAGCAGCGGGGGACTAGCGGGTTACGAGCAGTACTTC

abundance: -
d_gene: -
j_gene: TRBJ1-4
v_gene: TRBV5-4
CDR3aa: CASSNAEERGPGEKLFF
CDR3nt: TGTGCCAGCAGCAACGCAGAGGAACGTGGCCCGGGAGAAAAACTGTTTTTT

abundance: -
d_gene: -
j_gene: TRBJ1-1
v_gene: TRBV9
CDR3aa: CASSHRAGNTEAFF
CDR3nt: TGTGCCAGCAGCCACAGGGCCGGGAACACTGAAGCTTTCTTT

abundance: -
d_gene: -
j_gene: TRBJ1-6
v_gene: TRBV5-6
CDR3aa: CASSSRDIGNSPLHF
CDR3nt: TGTGCCAGCAGCTCCCGGGACATCGGTAATTCACCCCTCCACTTT

abundance: -
d_gene: -
j_gene: TRBJ1-5
v_gene: TRBV30
CDR3aa: CAWSLSLNGQPQHF
CDR3nt: TGTGCCTGGAGTCTCTCCCTAAATGGGCAGCCCCAGCATTTT

abundance: -
d_gene: TRBD2
j_gene: TRBJ2-3
v_gene: TRBV10-3
CDR3aa: CAISTSGSSTDTQYF
CDR3nt: TGTGCCATCAGTACTAGCGGCTCGAGCACAGATACGCAGTATTTT

abundance: -
d_gene: TRBD1
j_gene: TRBJ2-3
v_gene: TRBV19
CDR3aa: CASSNGQVRSTDTQYF
CDR3nt: TGTGCCAGTAGTAACGGACAGGTCAGGAGCACAGATACGCAGTATTTT

abundance: -
d_gene: TRBD2
j_gene: TRBJ2-3
v_gene: TRBV12-5
CDR3aa: CASGSGLAGGRGLPDTQYF
CDR3nt: TGTGCTAGTGGTTCGGGACTAGCGGGGGGGCGAGGGCTGCCAGATACGCAGTATTTT

abundance: -
d_gene: -
j_gene: TRBJ2-1
v_gene: TRBV6-5
CDR3aa: CASRNVEQFF
CDR3nt: TGTGCCAGCAGGAATGTTGAGCAGTTCTTC

abundance: -
d_gene: -
j_gene: TRBJ1-4
v_gene: TRBV5-1
CDR3aa: CASKTGQGLTNEKLFF
CDR3nt: TGCGCCAGCAAGACAGGCCAAGGACTAACTAATGAAAAACTGTTTTTT

abundance: -
d_gene: -
j_gene: TRBJ2-3
v_gene: TRBV18
CDR3aa: CASSAGSTDTQYF
CDR3nt: TGTGCCAGCTCAGCGGGGTCCACAGATACGCAGTATTTT

abundance: -
d_gene: -
j_gene: TRBJ1-6
v_gene: TRBV3-1/TRBV3-2
CDR3aa: CASSQDREATYNSPLHF
CDR3nt: TGTGCCAGCAGCCAAGATCGAGAGGCGACCTATAATTCACCCCTCCACTTT

abundance: -
d_gene: -
j_gene: TRBJ2-5
v_gene: TRBV19
CDR3aa: CASKGGETQYF
CDR3nt: TGTGCCAGTAAGGGTGGAGAGACCCAGTACTTC

abundance: once
d_gene: TRBD1
j_gene: TRBJ2-1
v_gene: TRBV19
CDR3aa: CASSPGQGAGNEQFF
CDR3nt: TGTGCCAGTAGCCCGGGACAGGGGGCAGGCAATGAGCAGTTCTTC

abundance: few
d_gene: -
j_gene: TRBJ1-5
v_gene: TRBV27
CDR3aa: CASSLTWSQPQHF
CDR3nt: TGTGCCAGCAGTTTGACATGGAGCCAGCCCCAGCATTTT

abundance: -
d_gene: -
j_gene: TRBJ1-3
v_gene: TRBV12-3/TRBV12-4
CDR3aa: CASRPRGVGTIYF
CDR3nt: TGTGCCAGCAGGCCGCGGGGGGTCGGCACCATATATTTT

abundance: -
d_gene: -
j_gene: TRBJ2-7
v_gene: TRBV7-2
CDR3aa: CASRQGGTYEQYF
CDR3nt: TGTGCCAGCCGCCAGGGCGGTACCTACGAGCAGTACTTC

abundance: once
d_gene: -
j_gene: TRBJ1-3
v_gene: TRBV2
CDR3aa: CASRDEGFGRTIYF
CDR3nt: TGTGCCAGCAGGGACGAGGGATTCGGGCGGACCATATATTTT

abundance: few
d_gene: -
j_gene: TRBJ1-1
v_gene: TRBV4-1
CDR3aa: CASSLRLWGDTEAFF
CDR3nt: TGCGCCAGCAGCTTACGACTCTGGGGGGACACTGAAGCTTTCTTT

abundance: once
d_gene: -
j_gene: TRBJ1-1
v_gene: TRBV18
CDR3aa: CASSPAGTRGEAFF
CDR3nt: TGTGCCAGCTCACCCGCCGGGACAAGGGGAGAAGCTTTCTTT

abundance: -
d_gene: -
j_gene: TRBJ2-2
v_gene: TRBV6-5
CDR3aa: CASSRDTVGELFF
CDR3nt: TGTGCCAGCAGTCGGGATACGGTCGGGGAGCTGTTTTTT

abundance: -
d_gene: -
j_gene: TRBJ2-1
v_gene: TRBV5-1
CDR3aa: CASSSKRNEQFF
CDR3nt: TGCGCCAGCAGCTCGAAGAGGAATGAGCAGTTCTTC

abundance: -
d_gene: -
j_gene: TRBJ1-1
v_gene: TRBV10-1
CDR3aa: CASITPGQSTEAFF
CDR3nt: TGCGCCAGCATAACCCCCGGACAGAGCACTGAAGCTTTCTTT

abundance: -
d_gene: -
j_gene: TRBJ1-2
v_gene: TRBV30
CDR3aa: CAWSREDYGYTF
CDR3nt: TGTGCCTGGAGTCGGGAGGACTATGGCTACACCTTC

abundance: -
d_gene: -
j_gene: TRBJ2-5
v_gene: TRBV6-5
CDR3aa: CASRRPWDQETQYF
CDR3nt: TGTGCCAGCAGGCGACCGTGGGACCAAGAGACCCAGTACTTC

abundance: large
d_gene: -
j_gene: TRBJ1-6
v_gene: TRBV6-1
CDR3aa: CASSESSYNSPLHF
CDR3nt: TGTGCCAGCAGTGAATCCTCCTATAATTCACCCCTCCACTTT

abundance: once
d_gene: -
j_gene: TRBJ2-1
v_gene: TRBV19
CDR3aa: CASSMIEYNEQFF
CDR3nt: TGTGCCAGTAGTATGATCGAGTACAATGAGCAGTTCTTC

abundance: -
d_gene: -
j_gene: TRBJ2-5
v_gene: TRBV18
CDR3aa: CASSPGIQETQYF
CDR3nt: TGTGCCAGCTCACCAGGTATTCAAGAGACCCAGTACTTC

abundance: -
d_gene: TRBD1
j_gene: TRBJ1-1
v_gene: TRBV3-1/TRBV3-2
CDR3aa: CASSPVQGGNTEAFF
CDR3nt: TGTGCCAGCAGCCCAGTACAGGGGGGAAACACTGAAGCTTTCTTT

abundance: -
d_gene: -
j_gene: TRBJ2-1
v_gene: TRBV3-1/TRBV3-2
CDR3aa: CASSQEPGSYNEQFF
CDR3nt: TGTGCCAGCAGCCAAGAACCAGGGTCCTACAATGAGCAGTTCTTC

abundance: -
d_gene: -
j_gene: TRBJ2-2
v_gene: TRBV7-6
CDR3aa: CASSFSGFVTGELFF
CDR3nt: TGTGCCAGCAGCTTTTCGGGGTTTGTCACCGGGGAGCTGTTTTTT

abundance: large
d_gene: -
j_gene: TRBJ1-2
v_gene: TRBV7-9
CDR3aa: CAVGESYGYTF
CDR3nt: TGTGCCGTAGGGGAAAGCTATGGCTACACCTTC

abundance: few
d_gene: -
j_gene: TRBJ1-2
v_gene: TRBV19
CDR3aa: CASTDRDGGGDGYTF
CDR3nt: TGTGCCAGTACCGACCGGGACGGCGGAGGGGATGGCTACACCTTC

abundance: -
d_gene: -
j_gene: TRBJ2-6
v_gene: TRBV5-6
CDR3aa: CASSLVGGSSSGANVLTF
CDR3nt: TGTGCCAGCAGCTTGGTCGGGGGAAGTAGCTCTGGGGCCAACGTCCTGACTTTC

abundance: -
d_gene: TRBD2
j_gene: TRBJ2-3
v_gene: TRBV7-2
CDR3aa: CASSPEAREGDTQYF
CDR3nt: TGTGCCAGCAGCCCCGAGGCCAGGGAGGGAGATACGCAGTATTTT

abundance: -
d_gene: -
j_gene: TRBJ2-2
v_gene: TRBV28
CDR3aa: CASSSSRVAGTGELFF
CDR3nt: -

abundance: -
d_gene: -
j_gene: TRBJ2-7
v_gene: TRBV13
CDR3aa: CASSLKRTGRLSYEQYF
CDR3nt: TGTGCCAGCAGCTTAAAAAGAACAGGGCGACTTTCCTACGAGCAGTACTTC